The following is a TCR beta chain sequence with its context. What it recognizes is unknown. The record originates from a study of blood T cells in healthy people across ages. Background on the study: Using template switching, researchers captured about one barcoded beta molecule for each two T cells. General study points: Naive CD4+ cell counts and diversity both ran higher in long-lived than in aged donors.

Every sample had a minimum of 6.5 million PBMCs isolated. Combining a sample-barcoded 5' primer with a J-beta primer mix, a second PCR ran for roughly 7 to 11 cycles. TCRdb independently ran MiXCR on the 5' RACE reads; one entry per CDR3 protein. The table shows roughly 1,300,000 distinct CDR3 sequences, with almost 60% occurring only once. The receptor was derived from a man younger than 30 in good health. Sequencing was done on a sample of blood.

This CDR3 reads CASTPGGGLETQYF. The DNA of the CDR3 is TGTGCCAGCACTCCCGGCGGGGGTTTGGAGACCCAGTACTTC. This chain joins TRBV6-6 and TRBJ2-5; 7 bases align to TRBD2. The CDR3 length is 14 residues. V lost 7 bases, J lost 5 bases, and 10 bases stayed unmatched. The germline V gene encodes CDR1 MNHNY and CDR2 SVGAGI (reference sequence).